What follows are 27 T cell receptor beta chains derived from one specimen sequenced in a study of control samples from healthy donors and cancer patients. Generated by immunoSEQ multiplex PCR, the TCRdb table keeps only in-frame clones and is missing some. This sample yields fewer than 200,000 clones, of which 80% to 95% are seen a single time; roughly 3.9% belongs to the top ten. The sequenced material came from blood. The source is a woman aged 60-70 years in good health.

The chain recombines TRBV10-1 with TRBJ2-1, with a tentative D call TRBD1 (6 bases). V dropped 3 bases and J dropped 4 bases, with 16 bases sitting between them. The CDR3 covers 16 residues. CDR1 and CDR2 (germline): WNHNN, SYGVQD (reference sequence). The CDR3 DNA reads TGCGCCAGCAGTGACCCGAAGGGGGACGGGTACAATGAGCAGTTCTTC. Amino acids: CASSDPKGDGYNEQFF.

The chain couples TRBV5-4 to TRBJ2-7; 7 nucleotides match TRBD1. Trimming cost V 4 bases and J 4 bases; bases outside gene matches: 11. Per germline, CDR1 SGHNT and CDR2 YYREEE (reference sequence). This CDR3 comprises 15 residues. The CDR3 region has the DNA TGTGCCAGCAGCGCACCCCTTCCAGGGGGTTACGAGCAGTACTTC. Protein product: CASSAPLPGGYEQYF.

The DNA of the CDR3 is TGTGCCAGCTGGGACAAAAACAATCAGCCCCAGCATTTT. Translated: CASWDKNNQPQHF. The chain carries TRBV28 and TRBJ1-5, with D possibly TRBD1 on 6 matching bases. Germline lookup yields CDR1 MDHEN and CDR2 SYDVKM. CDR3 length equals 13 residues. V was clipped by 8 bases and J by 3 bases, with 11 bases between them.

In nucleotides, the CDR3 is TGCGCCAGCAGCTTGAACGGGAATAATGAAAAACTGTTTTTT. As protein: CASSLNGNNEKLFF. The J gene is TRBJ1-4, the V gene TRBV5-1; no definite D call. The CDR3 sequence is 14 residues long. CDR1 is SGHRS and CDR2 is YFSETQ in the germline V gene. V was trimmed by 1 base and J by 4 bases, leaving 8 bases between them.

V gene TRBV5-5 combines with J gene TRBJ2-3; possibly TRBD1 or TRBD2 for D (5 bases each). V lost 0 bases and J 1 base, leaving 21 bases between the germline ends. CDR3 length: 19 amino acids. Germline V gene lookup returns CDR1 SGHKS and CDR2 YYEKEE (reference sequence). The CDR3 DNA follows: TGTGCCAGCAGCTTGGAGTCCAGGGCTTACCCGAGGGGCACAGATACGCAGTATTTT. The encoded protein is CASSLESRAYPRGTDTQYF.

The chain has TRBV2 and TRBJ2-3, with TRBD2 matching over 9 bases. The ends lost 2 bases at V and 4 bases at J; junction bases unmatched: 4. Germline V gene data show CDR1 as SNHLY and CDR2 as FYNNEI. The CDR3 consists of 15 residues. In DNA form, the CDR3 reads TGTGCCAGCAGTGAAATGGCGGGGGGGTCAGATACGCAGTATTTT. As protein: CASSEMAGGSDTQYF. Full variable domain (outside the CDR3, taken from reference TRBV2 and TRBJ2-3): EPEVTQTPSHQVTQMGQEVILRCVPISNHLYFYWYRQILGQKVEFLVSFYNNEISEKSEIFDDQFSVERPDGSNFTLKIRSTKLEDSAMYFCASSEMAGGSDTQYFGPGTRLTVL.

This chain links TRBV7-9 with TRBJ1-4, with 8 bases aligning to TRBD1. Germline lookup yields CDR1 SEHNR and CDR2 FQNEAQ (reference sequence). CDR3 length: 12 residues. Losses at the gene ends were 6 bases for V and 17 bases for J; bases not matched to a gene: 11. This CDR3 reads CASRLRPTGAFF. The CDR3 DNA reads as TGTGCCAGCAGGCTACGACCGACAGGGGCCTTTTTT.

The CDR3 DNA reads TGTGCCAGCAGGAGGGACAGCCCAACTAATGAAAAACTGTTTTTT. Translating it yields CASRRDSPTNEKLFF. V is TRBV2 and J is TRBJ1-4; 7 bases line up with TRBD1. CDR3 length: 15 residues. CDR1 and CDR2 from the germline V gene are SNHLY and FYNNEI. V dropped 6 bases and J dropped 0; count of bases not matched to a gene: 4.

The chain recombines TRBV7-2 with TRBJ2-2, with 9 bases identical to TRBD2. The CDR3 contains 13 residues. From germline, CDR1 is SGHTA and CDR2 FQGNSA. With V trimmed by 5 bases and J by 6 bases, 1 base remained unmatched. The DNA of the CDR3 is TGTGCCAGCAGCCCTAGCGGGGCCGGGGAGCTGTTTTTT. This encodes CASSPSGAGELFF.

This clone has just one count. This rearrangement joins TRBV3-1 (or the pseudogene TRBV3-2) to TRBJ2-7, with 8 nucleotides matching TRBD2. Per germline, CDR1 LGHDT and CDR2 YNNKEL (reference sequence). The CDR3 covers 16 residues. V gave up 4 bases and J gave up 5 bases; unmatched junction bases: 13. The CDR3 is CASSLPSGLSGNEQYF. CDR3 in DNA: TGTGCCAGCAGCCTCCCTAGCGGGTTGAGCGGCAACGAGCAGTACTTC.

The V call is TRBV7-2, the J call TRBJ1-2, with D possibly TRBD1 on 6 matching bases. Trimming cost V 5 bases and J 5 bases, with 24 bases left between them. The germline gives CDR1 SGHTA, CDR2 FQGNSA. The CDR3 loop spans 17 amino acids. The CDR3 DNA is TGTGCCAGCAGCCTAACCTCCTGGGGGGAGCAGGGGTATGGCTACACCTTC. It encodes CASSLTSWGEQGYGYTF.

The table lists this clone with a few counts. The chain is built from TRBV2 and TRBJ2-1, with D possibly TRBD1 on 7 matching bases. V was clipped by 7 bases and J by 2 bases, with 21 bases between them. CDR3 length: 17 amino acids. Per germline, CDR1 SNHLY and CDR2 FYNNEI. The CDR3 loop is CASTLGGTVPAYNEQFF. As DNA, the CDR3 is TGTGCCAGCACCTTAGGGGGGACAGTCCCCGCCTACAATGAGCAGTTCTTC. The full variable domain, its missing parts supplied by reference TRBV2 and TRBJ2-1, is EPEVTQTPSHQVTQMGQEVILRCVPISNHLYFYWYRQILGQKVEFLVSFYNNEISEKSEIFDDQFSVERPDGSNFTLKIRSTKLEDSAMYFCASTLGGTVPAYNEQFFGPGTRLTVL.

The chain is built from TRBV6-5 and TRBJ1-3; D remains unclear. V was shortened by 0 bases and J by 0 bases, with 6 bases between the two germline ends. This CDR3 spans 15 amino acids. CDR1 MNHEY and CDR2 SVGAGI come from the germline V gene. The CDR3 loop is CASSYSAYSGNTIYF. The CDR3 coding sequence is TGTGCCAGCAGTTACTCAGCTTACTCTGGAAACACCATATATTTT.

This chain joins TRBV29-1 and TRBJ1-4, with D uncertain. The CDR3 length is 11 residues. V lost 3 bases and J lost 11, with 10 bases in between. Germline values: CDR1 SQVTM, CDR2 ANQGSEA. The CDR3 DNA reads as TGCAGCGTTGAGGATTTCAAGAAACTGTTTTTT. Translated, it gives CSVEDFKKLFF. The full variable domain, completed using reference TRBV29-1 and TRBJ1-4, is SAVISQKPSRDICQRGTSLTIQCQVDSQVTMMFWYRQQPGQSLTLIATANQGSEATYESGFVIDKFPISRPNLTFSTLTVSNMSPEDSSIYLCSVEDFKKLFFGSGTQLSVL.

This chain links TRBV28 with TRBJ2-1, with D tentatively TRBD1 (5 bases). Looked up from germline, CDR1 is MDHEN and CDR2 is SYDVKM. This CDR3 spans 16 amino acids. V lost 6 bases, J lost 1 base, and 16 bases lay in between. Here the CDR3 reads CASRPRFQGSYNEQFF. The CDR3 DNA reads as TGTGCCAGCAGACCCCGCTTTCAGGGTTCCTACAATGAGCAGTTCTTC.

This clone was found once. The chain couples TRBV7-2 to TRBJ1-2; 8 nucleotides match TRBD1. V lost 5 bases and J lost 5; bases outside the gene matches: 10. In germline, CDR1 is SGHTA, CDR2 FQGNSA. The CDR3 covers 15 residues. The CDR3 spells CASSPAAQGGYGYTF. The DNA of the CDR3 is TGTGCCAGCAGCCCGGCCGCACAGGGGGGGTATGGCTACACCTTC.

This chain connects TRBV5-3 to TRBJ1-1; D gene unclear. TRBV5-3 is flagged as an ORF with uncertain function. The length of the CDR3 is 14 residues. Trimming pared 2 bases from V and 0 bases from J, leaving 8 bases between. Here the CDR3 DNA reads TGTGCCAGAAGCTTCATGTCAGTGAACACTGAAGCTTTCTTT. Protein product: CARSFMSVNTEAFF.

The chain joins TRBV15 to TRBJ2-4; 9 bases fit TRBD2. The CDR3 sequence is 15 residues long. Germline V gene data show CDR1 as LNHNV and CDR2 as YYDKDF (reference sequence). Trimming cost V 0 bases and J 6 bases; bases outside gene matches: 3. The CDR3 here is CATSRESSGVNIQYF. DNA of the CDR3: TGTGCCACCAGCAGAGAATCTAGCGGGGTAAACATTCAGTACTTC. The variable domain in full, completed from reference TRBV15 and TRBJ2-4, reads DAMVIQNPRYQVTQFGKPVTLSCSQTLNHNVMYWYQQKSSQAPKLLFHYYDKDFNNEADTPDNFQSRRPNTSFCFLDIRSPGLGDTAMYLCATSRESSGVNIQYFGAGTRLSVL.

The CDR3 bases are TGTGCCAGCCATTGGGACAGGGGGAATGAGCAGTTCTTC. As protein: CASHWDRGNEQFF. The chain couples TRBV5-4 to TRBJ2-1; 11 bases match TRBD1. CDR3 size: 13 residues. CDR1 is SGHNT, CDR2 YYREEE, per germline (reference sequence). Trimming at V came to 7 bases and at J to 7 bases, leaving 4 bases not matched to a gene. The variable domain in full, completed from reference TRBV5-4 and TRBJ2-1, reads ETGVTQSPTHLIKTRGQQVTLRCSSQSGHNTVSWYQQALGQGPQFIFQYYREEENGRGNFPPRFSGLQFPNYSSELNVNALELDDSALYLCASHWDRGNEQFFGPGTRLTVL.

The gene calls are TRBV10-3 and TRBJ1-2; D may be TRBD1 (5 bases). This CDR3 contains 13 residues. CDR1 ENHRY and CDR2 SYGVKD come from the germline V gene. The germline V and J ends were trimmed by 0 bases and 8 bases, with 10 bases remaining between them. CDR3 nucleotide sequence: TGTGCCATCAGTGAGTCGAGGGGAGCCGGCTACACCTTC. Translating gives CAISESRGAGYTF.

The chain links TRBV7-9 to TRBJ1-4; the D gene is possibly TRBD1 (5 bases). V gave up 1 base and J gave up 8 bases, with 14 bases separating them. The CDR3 sequence is 15 residues long. The V gene's germline CDR1 is SEHNR and CDR2 FQNEAQ (reference sequence). The DNA for the CDR3 is TGTGCCAGCAGCTTAGAACTGGGCGAGGGGGAAAAACTGTTTTTT. As protein: CASSLELGEGEKLFF.

The gene calls are TRBV5-1 and TRBJ2-3, with 15 nucleotides matching TRBD2. CDR3 size: 18 residues. CDR1 SGHRS and CDR2 YFSETQ come from the germline V gene. With V trimmed by 3 bases and J by 4 bases, 9 bases remained unmatched. The CDR3 bases are TGCGCCAGCAGCTCGCGCCGGACTAGCGGGGGGGCAGCAGATACGCAGTATTTT. It translates to CASSSRRTSGGAADTQYF.

The gene calls are TRBV28 and TRBJ1-4, with TRBD1 as a possible D gene (5 bases). The CDR3 consists of 15 residues. The germline V gene has CDR1 MDHEN and CDR2 SYDVKM. The germline V and J ends were trimmed by 4 bases and 1 base, with 10 bases remaining between them. The CDR3 region has the DNA TGTGCCAGCAGTTCGAGGACATTAACTAATGAAAAACTGTTTTTT. It encodes CASSSRTLTNEKLFF.

The chain has TRBV7-9 and TRBJ1-1; the D gene is possibly TRBD1 (5 bases). CDR3 size: 12 residues. Germline-derived CDR1 and CDR2 are SEHNR and FQNEAQ (reference sequence). V was shortened by 3 bases and J by 4 bases, with 6 bases between the two germline ends. The CDR3 DNA follows: TGTGCCAGCAGCTTGACAGTCACTGAAGCTTTCTTT. It encodes CASSLTVTEAFF.

The chain is built from TRBV7-3 and TRBJ1-6, with unresolved D. V was shortened by 1 base and J by 9 bases, with 4 bases between the two germline ends. The germline CDR1 and CDR2 sequences are SGHTA and FQGTGA. The length of the CDR3 is 12 residues. DNA for the CDR3: TGTGCCAGCAGCTTAAATGGTTCACCCCTCCACTTT. This encodes CASSLNGSPLHF.

This chain joins TRBV2 and TRBJ2-4; 10 nucleotides align to TRBD1. Germline V gene sequence: CDR1 SNHLY, CDR2 FYNNEI. V was pared by 6 bases and J by 2 bases, with 7 bases of the junction left unmatched. The length of the CDR3 is 16 residues. CDR3 coding DNA: TGTGCCAGCAGAGAGACAGGGGGCGCGTCCAAAAACATTCAGTACTTC. Protein: CASRETGGASKNIQYF.

The chain links TRBV7-9 to TRBJ2-5, with D possibly TRBD1 on 6 matching bases. This CDR3 is built from 14 residues. The V and J ends lost 5 bases and 5 bases respectively, with 15 bases between them. Looked up from germline, CDR1 is SEHNR and CDR2 is FQNEAQ (reference sequence). The CDR3 nucleotides read TGTGCCAGCAGCCACAGGGTGAGCGCGGAGACCCAGTACTTC. Encoded protein: CASSHRVSAETQYF.